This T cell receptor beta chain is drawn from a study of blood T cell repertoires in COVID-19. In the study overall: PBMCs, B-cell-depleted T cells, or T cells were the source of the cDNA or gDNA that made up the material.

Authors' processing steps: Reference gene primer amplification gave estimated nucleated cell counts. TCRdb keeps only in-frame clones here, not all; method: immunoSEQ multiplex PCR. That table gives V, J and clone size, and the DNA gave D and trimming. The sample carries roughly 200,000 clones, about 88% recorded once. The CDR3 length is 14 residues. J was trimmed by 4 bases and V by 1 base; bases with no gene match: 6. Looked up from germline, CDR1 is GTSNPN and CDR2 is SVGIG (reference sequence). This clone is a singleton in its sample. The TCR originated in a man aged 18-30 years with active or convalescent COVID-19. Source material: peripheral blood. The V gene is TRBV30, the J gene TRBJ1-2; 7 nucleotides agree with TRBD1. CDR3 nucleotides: TGTGCCTGGAGTGCCTGGGACAGACGCTATGGCTACACCTTC. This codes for CAWSAWDRRYGYTF.